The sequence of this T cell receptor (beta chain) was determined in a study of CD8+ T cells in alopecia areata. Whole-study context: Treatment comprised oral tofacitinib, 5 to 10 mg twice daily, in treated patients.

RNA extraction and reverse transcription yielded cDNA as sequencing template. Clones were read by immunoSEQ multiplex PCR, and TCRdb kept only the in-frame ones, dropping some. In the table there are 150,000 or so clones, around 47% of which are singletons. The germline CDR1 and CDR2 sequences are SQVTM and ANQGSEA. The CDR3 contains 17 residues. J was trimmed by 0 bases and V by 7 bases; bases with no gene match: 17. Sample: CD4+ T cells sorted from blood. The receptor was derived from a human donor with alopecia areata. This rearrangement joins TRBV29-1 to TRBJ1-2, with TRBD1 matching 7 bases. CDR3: CSADGGPRTGANYGYTF. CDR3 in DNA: TGCAGCGCCGACGGGGGGCCTAGGACAGGAGCTAACTATGGCTACACCTTC.